These 9 T cell receptor beta chains came from one sample sequenced in a study of CD8+ T cells in alopecia areata (dated by TCRdb to the late 2010s). The label giving this sample's treatment or condition can be read as: oral pan-JAK inhibitor, 5-10 mg twice daily. Libraries were made using the immunoSEQ multiplex PCR assay. For TCR sequencing, RNA was extracted from every sample and reverse transcribed into cDNA to serve as template. Drawn from immuneACCESS, this table holds only the in-frame rearrangements with V and J called that TCRdb kept. Clones are partly lost; checked studies trace under half to an unresolved V gene and leave the rest unexplained. For this sample the table gives about 250,000 clones, of which 50% to 75% were detected only once. The ten biggest clones cover around 0.92% of the sample. Sequencing used CD4+ T cells sorted from blood, obtained at approximately week 52, from a patient treated with tofacitinib. These receptors came from a human donor with alopecia areata.

This clone was recorded a few times. The chain uses TRBV11-2 and TRBJ1-2; D is perhaps TRBD1 (6 bases). V lost 4 bases to trimming and J lost 6 bases, with 15 bases between them. The CDR3 is 14 amino acids. Germline V gives CDR1 SGHAT, CDR2 FQNNGV. CDR3 region: CASSYREGYNGYTF. Here the CDR3 DNA reads TGTGCCAGCAGCTACAGGGAGGGGTACAATGGCTACACCTTC. The full variable domain, its missing parts supplied by reference TRBV11-2 and TRBJ1-2, is EAGVAQSPRYKIIEKRQSVAFWCNPISGHATLYWYQQILGQGPKLLIQFQNNGVVDDSQLPKDRFSAERLKGVDSTLKIQPAKLEDSAVYLCASSYREGYNGYTFGSGTRLTVV.

V usage is TRBV7-2 and J usage is TRBJ2-2, with D possibly being TRBD1 (6 bases). V gave up 0 bases and J gave up 6 bases, with 11 bases separating them. The CDR3 spans 15 residues. Germline CDR1 is SGHTA and CDR2 is FQGNSA. The CDR3 DNA reads as TGTGCCAGCAGCTTAGCGGCAGGGGTATCCGGGGAGCTGTTTTTT. Translated, it gives CASSLAAGVSGELFF.

V and J are TRBV5-1 and TRBJ2-7; 8 positions agree with TRBD1. Trimming at V came to 4 bases and at J to 5 bases, leaving 8 bases not matched to a gene. In germline, CDR1 is SGHRS, CDR2 YFSETQ. The CDR3 runs 14 residues. The DNA of the CDR3 is TGCGCCAGCAGCCCAATGACAGGGGTCGACGAGCAGTACTTC. This sequence encodes CASSPMTGVDEQYF.

The rearrangement links TRBV5-6 to TRBJ2-7; 9 bases align to TRBD1. The V and J ends lost 4 bases and 1 base, in that order; junction bases with no gene match: 6. Germline loops: CDR1 SGHDT, CDR2 YYEEEE. CDR3 length equals 15 residues. CDR3 residues: CASSATGTGSYEQYF. CDR3 bases: TGTGCCAGCAGCGCCACCGGGACAGGGTCCTACGAGCAGTACTTC.

The rearrangement links TRBV7-2 to TRBJ1-6, with D perhaps matching TRBD1 (5 bases). Germline lookup yields CDR1 SGHTA and CDR2 FQGNSA. The CDR3 length is 14 residues. Trimming shortened V by 5 bases and J by 9 bases, and 14 bases separated the two germline ends. CDR3: CASSLRAGSSPLHF. CDR3 bases: TGTGCCAGCAGCCTTAGGGCAGGGTCTTCACCCCTCCACTTT.

In this sample, this clone turned up a few times. The chain joins TRBV4-2 to TRBJ1-6; D is undetermined. Germline V CDR1 and CDR2: LGHNA, YNFKEQ. This CDR3 is 13 amino acids long. V was cut by 0 bases and J by 7 bases, with 4 bases left in between. This CDR3 reads CASSQEGNSPLHF. In DNA form, the CDR3 reads TGTGCCAGCAGCCAAGAGGGGAATTCACCCCTCCACTTT.

This clone was counted once. This chain uses TRBV7-2 with TRBJ1-1; the D is unclear. The CDR3 totals 13 residues. V lost 2 bases and J 1 base, leaving 5 bases between the germline ends. Germline CDR1 is SGHTA and CDR2 is FQGNSA. CDR3 sequence: CASSLRQNTEAFF. CDR3 sequence (DNA): TGTGCCAGCAGCTTAAGACAGAACACTGAAGCTTTCTTT.

J is TRBJ2-5 and V is TRBV4-1, with no clear D. CDR1 is MGHRA and CDR2 is YSYEKL in the germline V gene. With 0 bases removed from V and 5 bases from J, the gap between germline ends came to 4 bases. The CDR3 extends over 12 amino acids. CDR3: CASSQDRETQYF. The CDR3 DNA reads TGCGCCAGCAGCCAAGATAGGGAGACCCAGTACTTC.

The chain couples TRBV11-2 to TRBJ2-3; D is unresolved. The germline CDR1 and CDR2 sequences are SGHAT and FQNNGV. CDR3 length: 18 amino acids. V was shortened by 1 base and J by 3 bases, with 20 bases between the two germline ends. CDR3 in amino acids: CASSLGYRVARVTDTQYF. The CDR3 DNA follows: TGTGCCAGCAGCTTAGGATATAGGGTAGCCCGCGTAACAGATACGCAGTATTTT.